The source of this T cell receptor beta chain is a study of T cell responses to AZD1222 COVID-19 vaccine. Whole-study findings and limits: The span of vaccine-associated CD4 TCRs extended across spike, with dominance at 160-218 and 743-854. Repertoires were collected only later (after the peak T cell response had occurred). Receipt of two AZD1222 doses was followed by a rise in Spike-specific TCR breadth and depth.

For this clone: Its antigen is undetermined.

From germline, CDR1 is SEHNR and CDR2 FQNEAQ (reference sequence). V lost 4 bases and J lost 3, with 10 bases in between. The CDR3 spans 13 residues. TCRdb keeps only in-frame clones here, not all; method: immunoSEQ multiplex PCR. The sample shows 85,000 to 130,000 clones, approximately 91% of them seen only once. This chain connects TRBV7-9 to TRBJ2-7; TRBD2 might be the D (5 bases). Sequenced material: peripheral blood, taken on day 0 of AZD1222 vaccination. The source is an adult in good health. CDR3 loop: CASSSGGGYEQYF. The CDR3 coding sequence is TGTGCCAGCAGCTCTGGAGGCGGCTACGAGCAGTACTTC.